These 9 T cell receptor beta chains originate from one sample sequenced in a study of blood T cell repertoires in COVID-19. Sequencing was performed with immunoSEQ multiplex PCR; in TCRdb, only in-frame clones are kept and a portion is missing. Counted here are approximately 24,000 clones, around 87% occurring once; the ten biggest clones make up approximately 8.3%. Material for sequencing was peripheral blood. These receptors originate from a man aged 45-65 years with active COVID-19.

The rearrangement uses TRBV19 and TRBJ1-5; D is undetermined. This CDR3 region has 13 residues. Trimming left V 2 bases short and J 3 bases short, with 5 bases between. Germline values: CDR1 LNHDA, CDR2 SQIVND (reference sequence). The CDR3: CASSIRFNQPQHF. CDR3 DNA: TGTGCCAGTAGTATACGGTTCAATCAGCCCCAGCATTTT.

The rearrangement links TRBV6-5 to TRBJ1-5; D is undetermined. V was pared by 6 bases and J by 10 bases, with 16 bases between. The CDR3 consists of 13 residues. CDR1 and CDR2 (germline): MNHEY, SVGAGI. The CDR3 here is CASSDEAAFPQHF. DNA of the CDR3: TGTGCCAGCAGCGACGAGGCCGCTTTTCCCCAGCATTTT.

The gene calls are TRBV6-4 and TRBJ2-5; 15 bases are shared with TRBD2. Germline CDR1 MRHNA, CDR2 SNTAGT. CDR3 length: 16 amino acids. The V and J ends lost 4 bases and 2 bases, in that order; junction bases with no gene match: 2. The CDR3 sequence is CASSAGTSGGQETQYF. The CDR3, as DNA: TGTGCCAGCAGTGCCGGGACTAGCGGGGGGCAAGAGACCCAGTACTTC.

The rearrangement joins TRBV6-5 to TRBJ2-2; 7 positions agree with TRBD1. Germline loops: CDR1 MNHEY, CDR2 SVGAGI. Trimming took 2 bases from V and 0 from J; bases not matched to a gene: 0. The CDR3 is 15 residues long. CDR3 region: CASSYGTANTGELFF. The CDR3 DNA follows: TGTGCCAGCAGTTACGGGACAGCGAACACCGGGGAGCTGTTTTTT.

The rearrangement uses TRBV19 and TRBJ2-1, with D tentatively TRBD2 (6 bases). This CDR3 spans 16 amino acids. V was shortened by 1 base and J by 0 bases, with 10 bases between the two germline ends. CDR1 is LNHDA, CDR2 SQIVND, per germline (reference sequence). CDR3 protein: CASSIAAGSSYNEQFF. The CDR3 region has the DNA TGTGCCAGTAGTATAGCCGCCGGGAGCTCCTACAATGAGCAGTTCTTC.

The rearrangement uses TRBV6-6 and TRBJ1-6, with D unresolved. The length of the CDR3 is 14 residues. Germline V CDR1 and CDR2: MNHNY, SVGAGI (reference sequence). V lost 1 base and J 7 bases, leaving 8 bases between the germline ends. The CDR3 DNA reads as TGTGCCAGCAGTTACTTGGTAGTAAATTCACCCCTCCACTTT. It specifies CASSYLVVNSPLHF.

The gene calls are TRBV19 and TRBJ2-3; 10 bases map to TRBD2. Germline CDR1 reads LNHDA; CDR2 reads SQIVND (reference sequence). J lost 2 bases, V lost 3 bases, and 5 bases had no gene match. There are 16 residues in the CDR3. The CDR3 DNA reads as TGTGCCAGTAGTATGGCACTAGCGGGGCCCACAGATACGCAGTATTTT. Its protein product is CASSMALAGPTDTQYF.

The chain carries TRBV7-3 and TRBJ2-5; possibly TRBD2 for D (6 bases). Trimming shortened V by 2 bases and J by 5 bases, and 15 bases separated the two germline ends. Germline V lookup: CDR1 SGHTA, CDR2 FQGTGA. The CDR3 consists of 15 residues. As DNA, the CDR3 is TGTGCCAGCAGCTTAGGGGCCGGGAGAAAGGAGACCCAGTACTTC. Translating gives CASSLGAGRKETQYF.

The V gene is TRBV19, the J gene TRBJ2-3, with 10 positions matching TRBD1. CDR3 length: 15 amino acids. The germline V gene encodes CDR1 LNHDA and CDR2 SQIVND (reference sequence). The J segment lost 4 bases and the V segment lost 5 bases, leaving 6 bases of the junction unmatched. The CDR3 reads CASSQTGGGPDTQYF. The DNA for the CDR3 is TGTGCCAGTAGTCAGACAGGGGGCGGCCCAGATACGCAGTATTTT.